This T cell receptor beta chain was observed in a study of blood T cell repertoires in COVID-19. Followed over time, Seattle patients had been enrolled while infection was active. Methods used by the authors: Reference gene primers were amplified, and this amplification served to estimate nucleated cell counts. TCRdb's copy holds only in-frame clones and misses some; the assay was immunoSEQ multiplex PCR. V and J calls and clone size are copied from that table; D and trimming were computed from the DNA. The repertoire holds 150,000 to 200,000 clones, with 85% as singletons. Sample: peripheral blood. This receptor was taken from a woman aged 80 or older with COVID-19, enrolled during active disease.

Here the CDR3 reads CASSDSWRKDYGYTF. As DNA, the CDR3 is TGTGCCAGCAGTGATTCTTGGAGGAAAGACTATGGCTACACCTTC. The chain recombines TRBV6-1 with TRBJ1-2, with D hard to call. Germline V gene lookup returns CDR1 MNHNS and CDR2 SASEGT. Trimming removed 3 bases from V and 3 bases from J, with 14 bases in between. The CDR3 consists of 15 residues.